The present entry profiles one T cell receptor beta chain with its context. The antigen is unknown. The sample comes from a study of OX40 agonist ivuxolimab in advanced cancers. Study findings and constraints: CD4+ and CD8+ blood T cells expanded clonally by week 6 at 0.1 to 3.0 mg/kg.

Repertoires were generated with immunoSEQ multiplex PCR, while TCRdb's copy carries only in-frame clones and drops some. The sample consists of 15,000 to 20,000 clones, approximately 80% of them appearing once. The sequencing here drew on CD4+ or CD8+ T cells sorted from blood, taken in a trial of the OX40 agonist ivuxolimab. This clonotype was obtained from an adult with an advanced solid tumor such as melanoma, head and neck, liver or kidney cancer.

CDR3 sequence (DNA): TGTGCCATCAGCCCAGGTGACGCTTACGAGCAGTACTTC. Residues: CAISPGDAYEQYF. The chain has TRBV10-3 and TRBJ2-7; D is unresolved. The CDR3 is made up of 13 amino acids. CDR1 ENHRY and CDR2 SYGVKD come from the germline V gene. Trimming left V 6 bases short and J 4 bases short, with 13 bases between.